Listed here are 2 T cell receptor beta chains from one sample, sequenced in a study of blood T cell repertoires in COVID-19. Measured with immunoSEQ multiplex PCR; TCRdb has only the in-frame clones, and not every one. Of about 200,000 clones detected, 80% to 90% appear once; the ten largest clones hold about 5%. The sample consisted of peripheral blood. The receptors derive from a woman aged 80 or older with acute or convalescent COVID-19.

A few counts support this clone. The chain uses TRBV15 and TRBJ2-4, with 11 bases fitting TRBD2. The J segment lost 9 bases and the V segment lost 1 base, leaving 11 bases of the junction unmatched. Germline-derived CDR1 and CDR2 are LNHNV and YYDKDF (reference sequence). The CDR3 sequence is 17 residues long. CDR3 in DNA: TGTGCCACCAGCAGAGTCGTAGGACTAGCGGGCGAGGCCATTCAGTACTTC. Residues: CATSRVVGLAGEAIQYF.

V is TRBV29-1 and J is TRBJ2-3; D is undetermined. Trimming removed 8 bases from V and 7 bases from J, with 13 bases in between. The CDR3 runs to 11 residues. Germline loops: CDR1 SQVTM, CDR2 ANQGSEA. For the CDR3, the DNA is TGCAGCATTCTACCCCAAAATACGCAGTATTTT. As protein: CSILPQNTQYF.